A selection of T cell receptor beta chains follows, all from one sample in a study of radiotherapy plus CTLA-4 blockade in lung cancer. Sequencing used immunoSEQ multiplex PCR; TCRdb keeps in-frame clones, though not all of them. The sample yields about 60,000 clones, 77% seen once. Sequenced here: peripheral blood, sampled from a patient treated with radiotherapy plus ipilimumab. The origin of the receptors is a human donor with non-small cell lung cancer who had a partial response to radiotherapy plus ipilimumab. The CDR3 runs from the conserved cysteine through the conserved F or W. D genes are given only for firm matches. A clone size is listed for some rows: how often the clone was seen (once, few, many), or a class if it is expanded.

TGTGCCTGGACCCGTCAGCAAGAGACCCAGTACTTC | CAWTRQQETQYF | TRBV30 | - | few | TRBJ2-5
TGTGCCAGCGGAAAGGACACGGGAGAGACCCAGTACTTC | CASGKDTGETQYF | TRBV25-1 | - | - | TRBJ2-5
TGCGCCAGCAGCCAGGACTGGGTAGGAGGGCAGAAAGGCTACACCTTC | CASSQDWVGGQKGYTF | TRBV4-1 | - | - | TRBJ1-2
TGTGCCAGCAGTGATCCAGGGTGGGGCGAGCAGTACTTC | CASSDPGWGEQYF | TRBV6-1 | - | - | TRBJ2-7
TGCGCCAGCAGCCATGGACAGGGTGTTTCACCCCTCCACTTT | CASSHGQGVSPLHF | TRBV4-3 | TRBD1 | few | TRBJ1-6
TGTGCCAGCAGAGCCGACAGGGGGCGTACCAGGGGCTACACCTTC | CASRADRGRTRGYTF | TRBV11-2 | TRBD1 | - | TRBJ1-2
TGTGCCAGCAGTCCATACTCCGGGACAGGGGGCTACAATGAGCAGTTCTTC | CASSPYSGTGGYNEQFF | TRBV27 | TRBD1 | - | TRBJ2-1
TGTGCCAGCACCCTAACAGGGGCTGGGGCCAACGTCCTGACTTTC | CASTLTGAGANVLTF | TRBV7-9 | TRBD1 | - | TRBJ2-6
TGTGCCAGCAGCTTGTGGGGGGGGTCAAACACTGAAGCTTTCTTT | CASSLWGGSNTEAFF | TRBV5-8 | - | - | TRBJ1-1
TGTGCCAGCAGCTTCCGACAGGGCCGGGAGCTGTTTTTT | CASSFRQGRELFF | TRBV11-2 | TRBD1 | - | TRBJ2-2
TGTGCCAGCAGCCCTAGGACAGGGCCGGTGGATGGCTACACCTTC | CASSPRTGPVDGYTF | TRBV7-8 | TRBD1 | - | TRBJ1-2
TGTGCCAGCAGCACCGGACAGTCTCCCGGGGAGCTGTTTTTT | CASSTGQSPGELFF | TRBV11-3 | - | once | TRBJ2-2
TGTGCCACCTCTTTTTCGGAGAATCAGCCCCAGCATTTT | CATSFSENQPQHF | TRBV10-3 | - | - | TRBJ1-5
TGTGCCAGCAGGGACAGGGGGACCTCCTACGAGCAGTACTTC | CASRDRGTSYEQYF | TRBV2 | TRBD1 | - | TRBJ2-7
TGTGCCTGGAGTGTATCTAGCGGGGTCTACAATGAGCAGTTCTTC | CAWSVSSGVYNEQFF | TRBV30 | TRBD2 | - | TRBJ2-1
TGTGCCATCACCGCCTTTACTAGCGGGGGGATCGACGAGCAGTACTTC | CAITAFTSGGIDEQYF | TRBV10-3 | TRBD2 | - | TRBJ2-7
TGTGCCAGCAGCGCGGGGGGTAGCAATACGCAGTATTTT | CASSAGGSNTQYF | TRBV7-3 | TRBD2 | - | TRBJ2-3
TGCAGCGTTGAATTAGGAGAAGGAAACACCATATATTTT | CSVELGEGNTIYF | TRBV29-1 | - | few | TRBJ1-3
TGTGCCAGTAGTATGGGGACAGGGACGGGCACTGAAGCTTTCTTT | CASSMGTGTGTEAFF | TRBV19 | TRBD1 | - | TRBJ1-1
TGTGCCAGTAGACAGGGCGCAGACTATGGCTACACCTTC | CASRQGADYGYTF | TRBV19 | - | - | TRBJ1-2
TGTGCCAGCAGCTTAGCTCCTAGCGGGGGAATTTGGGCTAGGGCAGATACGCAGTATTTT | CASSLAPSGGIWARADTQYF | TRBV7-2 | TRBD2 | few | TRBJ2-3
TGTGCCAGCAGTGAAGCGCTTCTAGCGGGGGGGCCGTTCTTC | CASSEALLAGGPFF | TRBV2 | TRBD2 | - | TRBJ2-1
TGTGCCAGCAGTACGGACTTCTCTGGAAACACCATATATTTT | CASSTDFSGNTIYF | TRBV6-5 | - | - | TRBJ1-3
TGTGCCAGCAGTCGCAGGGACAGGGCCTACGAGCAGTACTTC | CASSRRDRAYEQYF | TRBV28 | TRBD1 | once | TRBJ2-7
TGTGCCAGCAGTTTAGGACCTCAGGGGGCCACAGAGACCCAGTACTTC | CASSLGPQGATETQYF | TRBV28 | TRBD1 | - | TRBJ2-5
TGTGCCAGCAGCGGCGGGGGATCGAATGAAAAACTGTTTTTT | CASSGGGSNEKLFF | TRBV2 | - | few | TRBJ1-4
TGTGCCAGCAGTGAATATTGGGCACCTAACTATGGCTACACCTTC | CASSEYWAPNYGYTF | TRBV25-1 | - | few | TRBJ1-2
TGTGCCAGCAAGAAGGAAGGGGGCACAGATACGCAGTATTTT | CASKKEGGTDTQYF | TRBV2 | - | - | TRBJ2-3
TGTGCCAGCAGCGGACCGGGACAGGGGGTGAACACTGAAGCTTTCTTT | CASSGPGQGVNTEAFF | TRBV5-4 | TRBD1 | few | TRBJ1-1
TGTGCCAGCAGCTTAGGGCAGTCAAACTATGGCTACACCTTC | CASSLGQSNYGYTF | TRBV13 | - | once | TRBJ1-2
TGTGCCAGCAGCTTCGGGACTAGCGGCTTAAATGAGCAGTTCTTC | CASSFGTSGLNEQFF | TRBV9 | TRBD2 | - | TRBJ2-1
TGTGCCAGCAGTGATTGGGCTTCTGGGGCCAACGTCCTGACTTTC | CASSDWASGANVLTF | TRBV2 | - | few | TRBJ2-6
TGTGCCAGCAGCTTGGGGTCTGGGACAGGGGTTCAGTACTTC | CASSLGSGTGVQYF | TRBV5-4 | TRBD1 | once | TRBJ2-4
TGTGCCAGCAGCCAAGTTTCGTTTAAAGCTTTCTTT | CASSQVSFKAFF | TRBV14 | - | - | TRBJ1-1
TGTGCCCGCAGGGGTAGCACAGATACGCAGTATTTT | CARRGSTDTQYF | TRBV19 | - | - | TRBJ2-3
TGCGCCAGCAGCCAAGATCCTACCTCCTACGAGCAGTACTTC | CASSQDPTSYEQYF | TRBV4-1 | - | - | TRBJ2-7
TGCGCCAGCAGCCAAGATTGGACAGTATCTAACTATGGCTACACCTTC | CASSQDWTVSNYGYTF | TRBV4-3 | - | - | TRBJ1-2
TGCGCCAGCAGCTTGGCAACTAGCGGGGGCGAGCAGTTCTTC | CASSLATSGGEQFF | TRBV5-1 | TRBD2 | - | TRBJ2-1
TGTGCCAGCTCACCAGGGGGACAGGGGAATGAAAAACTGTTTTTT | CASSPGGQGNEKLFF | TRBV18 | TRBD1 | - | TRBJ1-4
TGTGCCAGTAGTTATTGGACAGGGGACACTGAAGCTTTCTTT | CASSYWTGDTEAFF | TRBV19 | TRBD1 | - | TRBJ1-1